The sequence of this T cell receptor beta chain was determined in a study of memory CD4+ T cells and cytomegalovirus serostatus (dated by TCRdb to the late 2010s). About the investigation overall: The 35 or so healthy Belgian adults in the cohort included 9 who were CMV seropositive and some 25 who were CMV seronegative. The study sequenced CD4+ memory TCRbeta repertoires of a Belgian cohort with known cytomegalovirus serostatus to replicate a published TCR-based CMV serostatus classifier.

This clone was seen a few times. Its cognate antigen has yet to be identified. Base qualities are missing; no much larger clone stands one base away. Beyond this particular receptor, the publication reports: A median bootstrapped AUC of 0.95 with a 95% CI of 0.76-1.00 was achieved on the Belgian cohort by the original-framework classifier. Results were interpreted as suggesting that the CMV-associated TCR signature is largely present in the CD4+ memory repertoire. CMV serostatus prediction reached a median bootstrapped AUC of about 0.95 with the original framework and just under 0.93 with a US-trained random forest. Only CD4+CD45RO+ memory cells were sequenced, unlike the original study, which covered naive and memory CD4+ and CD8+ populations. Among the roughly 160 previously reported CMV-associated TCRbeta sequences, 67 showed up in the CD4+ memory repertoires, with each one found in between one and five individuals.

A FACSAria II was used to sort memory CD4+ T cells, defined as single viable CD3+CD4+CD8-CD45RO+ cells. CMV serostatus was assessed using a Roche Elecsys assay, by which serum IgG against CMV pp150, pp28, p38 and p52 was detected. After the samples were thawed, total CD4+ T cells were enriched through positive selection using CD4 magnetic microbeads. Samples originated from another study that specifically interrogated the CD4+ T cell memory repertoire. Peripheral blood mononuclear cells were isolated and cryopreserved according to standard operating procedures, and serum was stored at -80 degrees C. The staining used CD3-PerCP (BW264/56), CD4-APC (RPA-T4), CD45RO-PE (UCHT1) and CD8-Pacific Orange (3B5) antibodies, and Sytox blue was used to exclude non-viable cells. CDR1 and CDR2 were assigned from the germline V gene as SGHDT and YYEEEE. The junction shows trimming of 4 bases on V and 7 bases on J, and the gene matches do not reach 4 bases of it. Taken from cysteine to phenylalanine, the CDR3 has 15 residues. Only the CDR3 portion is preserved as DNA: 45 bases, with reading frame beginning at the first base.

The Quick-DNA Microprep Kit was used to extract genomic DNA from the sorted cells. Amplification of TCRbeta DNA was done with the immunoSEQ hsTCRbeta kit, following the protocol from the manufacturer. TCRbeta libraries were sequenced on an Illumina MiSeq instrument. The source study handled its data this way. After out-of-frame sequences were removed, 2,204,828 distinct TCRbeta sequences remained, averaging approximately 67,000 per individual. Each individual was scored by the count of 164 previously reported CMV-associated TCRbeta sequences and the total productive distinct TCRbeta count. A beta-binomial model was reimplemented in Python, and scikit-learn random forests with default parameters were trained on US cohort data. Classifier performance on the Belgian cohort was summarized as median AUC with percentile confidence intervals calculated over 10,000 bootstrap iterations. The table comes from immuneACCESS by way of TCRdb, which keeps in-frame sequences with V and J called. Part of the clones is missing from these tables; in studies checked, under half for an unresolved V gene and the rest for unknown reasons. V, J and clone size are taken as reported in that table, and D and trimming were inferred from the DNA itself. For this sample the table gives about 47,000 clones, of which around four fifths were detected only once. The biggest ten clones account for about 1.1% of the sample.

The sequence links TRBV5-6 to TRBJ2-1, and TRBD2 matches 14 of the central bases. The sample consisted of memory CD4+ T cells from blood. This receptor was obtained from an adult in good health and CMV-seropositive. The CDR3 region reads CASSAGLAGGNEQFF. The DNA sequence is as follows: TGTGCCAGCAGCGCAGGACTAGCGGGGGGTAATGAGCAGTTCTTC.